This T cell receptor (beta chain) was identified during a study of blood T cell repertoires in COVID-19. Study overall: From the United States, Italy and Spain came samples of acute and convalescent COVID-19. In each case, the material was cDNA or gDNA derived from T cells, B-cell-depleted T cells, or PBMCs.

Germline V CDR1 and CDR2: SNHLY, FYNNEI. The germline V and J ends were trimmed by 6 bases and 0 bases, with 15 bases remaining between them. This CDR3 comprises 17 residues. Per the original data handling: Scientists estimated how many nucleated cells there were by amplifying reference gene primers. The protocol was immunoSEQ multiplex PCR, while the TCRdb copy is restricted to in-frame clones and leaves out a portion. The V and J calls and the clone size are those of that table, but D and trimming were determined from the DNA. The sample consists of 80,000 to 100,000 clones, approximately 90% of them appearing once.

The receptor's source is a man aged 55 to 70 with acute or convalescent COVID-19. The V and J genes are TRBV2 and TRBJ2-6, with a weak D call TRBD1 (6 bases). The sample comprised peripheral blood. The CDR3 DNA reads TGTGCCAGCAGGAGGGACACCGCCTACTCTGGGGCCAACGTCCTGACTTTC. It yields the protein CASRRDTAYSGANVLTF.